These 19 T cell receptor beta chains were sequenced from one sample in a study of T cell responses to AZD1222 COVID-19 vaccine. The method was immunoSEQ multiplex PCR; TCRdb's version includes in-frame clones alone and lacks a portion of them. Of more than 150,000 clones listed, just under 90% are singletons. Here the sequenced sample was peripheral blood, taken on day 0 of AZD1222 vaccination. These receptors were taken from an adult in good health.

V and J are TRBV14 and TRBJ2-5, with D unclear. This CDR3 is built from 14 residues. V was pared by 4 bases and J by 0 bases, with 9 bases between. Germline V gene lookup returns CDR1 SGHDN and CDR2 FVKESK. The CDR3 region is CASSRAKYQETQYF. For the CDR3, the DNA is TGTGCCAGCAGCCGGGCCAAGTACCAAGAGACCCAGTACTTC.

This chain uses TRBV21-1 with TRBJ2-1; TRBD2 is the table's D call, not checked against the DNA. TRBV21-1 is recorded as a pseudogene. The CDR3 consists of 20 residues. This CDR3 is CASNPPQREALEHPYNEQFF. The CDR3 coding sequence is TGTGCCAGCAACCCACCCCAGCGGGAGGCCCTAGAACACCCCTACAATGAGCAGTTCTTC.

The chain has TRBV7-3 and TRBJ2-1; maybe TRBD2 (5 bases). The CDR3 runs to 14 residues. Germline values: CDR1 SGHTA, CDR2 FQGTGA. The V end lost 1 base, the J end lost 4 bases, and 8 bases lay between the germline ends. The CDR3 is CASSLSRDYNEQFF. DNA of the CDR3: TGTGCCAGCAGCTTAAGCCGGGATTACAATGAGCAGTTCTTC.

A single count supports this clone. V is TRBV29-1 and J is TRBJ1-2, with 9 bases aligning to TRBD1. This CDR3 contains 14 residues. The V segment lost 4 bases and the J segment 2 bases; nucleotides outside the gene matches: 5. The germline V gene encodes CDR1 SQVTM and CDR2 ANQGSEA. The CDR3 bases are TGCAGCGTTGCCGCGACAGGGGGGAACTATGGCTACACCTTC. Translation: CSVAATGGNYGYTF.

This chain joins TRBV28 and TRBJ2-7; possible D gene TRBD2, 5 bases. This CDR3 spans 14 amino acids. Trimming removed 2 bases at V and 3 bases at J, with 11 bases between. CDR1 is MDHEN and CDR2 is SYDVKM in the germline V gene. The DNA of the CDR3 is TGTGCCAGCAGTTTAGAGGACTGGAACTACGAGCAGTACTTC. Residues: CASSLEDWNYEQYF.

The chain has TRBV30 and TRBJ2-7; D may be TRBD1 (6 bases). Per the germline V gene, CDR1 is GTSNPN and CDR2 is SVGIG (reference sequence). The CDR3 runs to 13 residues. Deletions cut 3 bases from V and 4 bases from J, with 13 bases between. The CDR3 bases are TGTGCCTGGAGGCCCGGGACAAGATACGAGCAGTACTTC. It is translated as CAWRPGTRYEQYF.

The chain uses TRBV18 and TRBJ1-5; no definite D call. CDR3 length: 17 residues. Germline V gene lookup returns CDR1 KGHSH and CDR2 LQKENI. The ends were cut back, 3 bases at V and 3 bases at J, with 18 bases in the middle. Here the CDR3 DNA reads TGTGCCAGCTCACCCCCCGGGGAGACGGTGGTCAATCAGCCCCAGCATTTT. Protein: CASSPPGETVVNQPQHF.

The chain combines TRBV15 with TRBJ1-4; a possible D gene is TRBD1 (5 bases). The ends were cut back, 0 bases at V and 7 bases at J, with 21 bases in the middle. The CDR3 consists of 18 residues. Per germline, CDR1 LNHNV and CDR2 YYDKDF (reference sequence). The CDR3 sequence is CATSRESGTRVRFEKLFF. Here the CDR3 DNA reads TGTGCCACCAGCAGAGAGTCCGGTACCAGGGTCCGGTTTGAAAAACTGTTTTTT.

This clone was seen just once. The rearrangement uses TRBV5-6 and TRBJ1-2; D is uncertain. Trimming pared 0 bases from V and 0 bases from J, leaving 15 bases between. Per germline, CDR1 SGHDT and CDR2 YYEEEE. The length of the CDR3 is 17 residues. The CDR3 coding sequence is TGTGCCAGCAGCTTGGAGAGACTGCTTTTATCTAACTATGGCTACACCTTC. It encodes CASSLERLLLSNYGYTF. The entire variable domain, with the rest obtained from reference TRBV5-6 and TRBJ1-2, is as follows: DAGVTQSPTHLIKTRGQQVTLRCSPKSGHDTVSWYQQALGQGPQFIFQYYEEEERQRGNFPDRFSGHQFPNYSSELNVNALLLGDSALYLCASSLERLLLSNYGYTFGSGTRLTVV.

The chain combines TRBV28 with TRBJ1-5, with 8 bases matching TRBD1. The CDR3 is 14 amino acids. Looked up from germline, CDR1 is MDHEN and CDR2 is SYDVKM. J was trimmed by 6 bases and V by 5 bases; bases with no gene match: 6. CDR3 sequence (DNA): TGTGCCAGCAGTACACCGACAGGGGTTCAGCCCCAGCATTTT. Residues: CASSTPTGVQPQHF.

The chain employs TRBV5-4 and TRBJ1-3; D is unclear. The V gene's germline CDR1 is SGHNT and CDR2 YYREEE (reference sequence). CDR3 length equals 12 residues. V gave up 7 bases and J gave up 0 bases, with 5 bases separating them. CDR3: CASQDSGNTIYF. The CDR3 DNA sequence: TGTGCCAGCCAAGACTCTGGAAACACCATATATTTT. Full variable domain (missing parts from reference TRBV5-4 and TRBJ1-3): ETGVTQSPTHLIKTRGQQVTLRCSSQSGHNTVSWYQQALGQGPQFIFQYYREEENGRGNFPPRFSGLQFPNYSSELNVNALELDDSALYLCASQDSGNTIYFGEGSWLTVV.

The chain links TRBV2 to TRBJ2-4, with D uncertain. V lost 0 bases and J lost 8, with 8 bases in between. This CDR3 is 13 amino acids long. Germline V gene data show CDR1 as SNHLY and CDR2 as FYNNEI. The CDR3 is CASSEAVEYIQYF. In nucleotides, the CDR3 is TGTGCCAGCAGTGAAGCGGTGGAGTACATTCAGTACTTC.

The CDR3 reads CASSQFGGAGDEQYF. The CDR3 DNA reads as TGTGCCAGCAGTCAATTTGGTGGGGCAGGGGACGAGCAGTACTTC. The rearrangement uses TRBV6-4 and TRBJ2-7, with D tentatively TRBD1 (6 bases). The CDR3 runs 15 residues. Germline V lookup: CDR1 MRHNA, CDR2 SNTAGT. With 5 bases removed from V and 5 bases from J, the gap between germline ends came to 19 bases.

V and J are TRBV28 and TRBJ2-4; possibly TRBD1 or TRBD2 for D (7 bases each). V was trimmed by 3 bases and J by 8 bases, leaving 11 bases between them. Germline CDR1 MDHEN, CDR2 SYDVKM. The CDR3 covers 13 residues. The CDR3 is CASSFSGGDIQYF. The CDR3 DNA is TGTGCCAGCAGTTTTTCAGGGGGGGACATTCAGTACTTC.

In the case of this clone: The sample holds other DNA sequences that translate to the same CDR3. The chain recombines TRBV18 with TRBJ1-6; D gene unclear. Per germline, CDR1 KGHSH and CDR2 LQKENI. Trimming pared 3 bases from V and 5 bases from J, leaving 11 bases between. CDR3 length equals 15 residues. The CDR3 is CASSPAGTNNSPLHF. CDR3 DNA: TGTGCCAGCTCACCGGCGGGAACGAATAATTCACCCCTCCACTTT.

V and J are TRBV11-1 and TRBJ2-7; D not certain. Germline V gene lookup returns CDR1 SGHAT and CDR2 FQDESV (reference sequence). The V and J ends lost 0 bases and 5 bases respectively, with 8 bases between them. The CDR3 totals 13 residues. The CDR3 region is CASSLAAENEQYF. In DNA form, the CDR3 reads TGTGCCAGCAGCTTAGCGGCCGAGAACGAGCAGTACTTC. The full variable domain, rest sourced from reference TRBV11-1 and TRBJ2-7, is EAEVAQSPRYKITEKSQAVAFWCDPISGHATLYWYRQILGQGPELLVQFQDESVVDDSQLPKDRFSAERLKGVDSTLKIQPAELGDSAMYLCASSLAAENEQYFGPGTRLTVT.

V is TRBV11-3 and J is TRBJ1-3; D remains unclear. This CDR3 has 15 amino acids. The germline V and J ends were trimmed by 5 bases and 0 bases, with 11 bases remaining between them. Germline loops: CDR1 SGHNT, CDR2 YENEEA. The CDR3 region is CASSPGRDSGNTIYF. In DNA form, the CDR3 reads TGTGCCAGCAGCCCAGGACGGGACTCTGGAAACACCATATATTTT.

This sequence joins TRBV10-3 and TRBJ1-1, with 7 bases that match TRBD1. V was clipped by 6 bases and J by 7 bases; unmatched bases: 11. Germline V CDR1 and CDR2: ENHRY, SYGVKD. There are 14 residues in the CDR3. The CDR3 nucleotides are TGTGCCATCAGCCCTAAGGGGGCGAGGGGTGAAGCTTTCTTT. This encodes CAISPKGARGEAFF.

The chain employs TRBV18 and TRBJ1-5; 7 bases are a match to TRBD1. Germline V gene data show CDR1 as KGHSH and CDR2 as LQKENI. The length of the CDR3 is 17 residues. Trimming took 3 bases from V and 6 from J; bases not matched to a gene: 14. CDR3 nucleotides: TGTGCCAGCTCACCGAAATCTCCTGACAGGGTCAGTCAGCCCCAGCATTTT. It translates to CASSPKSPDRVSQPQHF.